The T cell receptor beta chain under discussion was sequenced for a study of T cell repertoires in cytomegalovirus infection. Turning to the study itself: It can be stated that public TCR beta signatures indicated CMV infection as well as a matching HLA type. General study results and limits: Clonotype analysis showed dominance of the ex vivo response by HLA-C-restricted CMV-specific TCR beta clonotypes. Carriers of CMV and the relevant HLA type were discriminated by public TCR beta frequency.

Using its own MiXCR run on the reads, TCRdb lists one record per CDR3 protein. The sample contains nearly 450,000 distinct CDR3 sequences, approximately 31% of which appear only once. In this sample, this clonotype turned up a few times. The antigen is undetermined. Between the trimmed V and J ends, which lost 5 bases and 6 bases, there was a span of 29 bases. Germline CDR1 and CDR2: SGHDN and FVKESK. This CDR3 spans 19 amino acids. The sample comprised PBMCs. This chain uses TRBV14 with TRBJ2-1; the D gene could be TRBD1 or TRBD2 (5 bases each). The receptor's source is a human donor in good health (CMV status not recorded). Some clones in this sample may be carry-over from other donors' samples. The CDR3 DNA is TGTGCCAGCAGCAAGGGCCGGGGCCTCCCGCACCCTACTGGCAATGAGCAGTTCTTC. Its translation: CASSKGRGLPHPTGNEQFF.